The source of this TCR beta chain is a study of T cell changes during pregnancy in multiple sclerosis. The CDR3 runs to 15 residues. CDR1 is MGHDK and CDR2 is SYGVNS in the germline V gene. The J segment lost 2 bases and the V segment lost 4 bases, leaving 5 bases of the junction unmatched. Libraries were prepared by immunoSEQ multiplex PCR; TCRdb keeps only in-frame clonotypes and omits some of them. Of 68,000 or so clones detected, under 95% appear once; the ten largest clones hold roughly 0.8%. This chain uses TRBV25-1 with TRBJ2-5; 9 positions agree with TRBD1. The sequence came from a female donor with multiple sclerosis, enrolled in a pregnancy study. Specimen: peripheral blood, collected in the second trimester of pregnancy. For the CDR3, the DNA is TGTGCCAGCAGTGTACGGACAGGGGTGCAAGAGACCCAGTACTTC. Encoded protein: CASSVRTGVQETQYF.